These 2 T cell receptor beta chains originate from one sample sequenced in a study of metastatic and nonmetastatic thyroid tumors. TCRdb called clones again from the PCR reads with MiXCR. The sample has approximately 21,000 clones, roughly 29% seen once. No patient had received any treatment before thyroid surgery. Sequenced input: blood. These receptors all come from a female donor with papillary thyroid cancer or a benign thyroid nodule (not recorded which). Some clones in this sample may be carry-over from other donors' samples.

This clone appeared many times. The J gene is TRBJ2-5, the V gene TRBV5-1, with D possibly matching TRBD2 (5 bases). The CDR3 extends over 13 amino acids. Per the germline V gene, CDR1 is SGHRS and CDR2 is YFSETQ. V was shortened by 0 bases and J by 5 bases, with 8 bases between the two germline ends. In nucleotides, the CDR3 is TGCGCCAGCAGCTTGGGGTTAGCGGAGACCCAGTACTTC. It yields the protein CASSLGLAETQYF.

This clone has ten or more counts. CDR3 region: CATSGPGQGGQKTQYF. CDR3 DNA sequence: TGTGCCACCAGCGGCCCGGGACAGGGAGGGCAAAAGACCCAGTACTTC. The V gene is TRBV15, the J gene TRBJ2-5; 9 nucleotides align to TRBD1. This CDR3 has 16 residues. V lost 5 bases and J lost 6; bases outside the gene matches: 13. Per the germline V gene, CDR1 is LNHNV and CDR2 is YYDKDF (reference sequence).